The following is a TCR beta chain sequence with its context. The antigen remains undetermined. Germline V gene lookup returns CDR1 SNHLY and CDR2 FYNNEI. This CDR3 contains 13 residues. Trimming shortened V by 5 bases and J by 4 bases, and 9 bases separated the two germline ends. This sample is part of a study of vaccination and CD4 T cells after COVID-19. Study-wide background: Samples were taken after vaccination, a median of around 76 days after dose two, with a range of 14 to 241.

Findings and caveats of the study: Vaccine-specific clones in convalescent patients were spike mono-reactive in 304 of 307 cases.

Sample treatment: approximately nine-day PBMC culture with coronavirus spike peptide pools or control peptides (ViraFEST assay). The assay that was used to sequence DNA from cultured CD4+ T cells was the Oncomine TCR Beta short-read assay. Each CDR3 protein gets one entry after TCRdb re-called the PCR reads with MiXCR. The sample has about 10,000 distinct CDR3 sequences; approximately 59% are singletons. The clonotype comes from a human donor who had recovered from COVID-19. The source material was CD4+ T cells from blood, cultured in vitro. This chain links TRBV2 with TRBJ1-5; possibly TRBD1 for D (5 bases). The CDR3 spells CASSTGLNQPQHF. As DNA, the CDR3 is TGTGCCAGCAGTACAGGTTTAAATCAGCCCCAGCATTTT.